The TCR beta chain under discussion was sequenced for a study of blood T cells in healthy people across ages. CDR1 and CDR2 from the germline V gene are MDHEN and SYDVKM. CDR3 length equals 15 residues. The V segment lost 5 bases and the J segment 2 bases; nucleotides outside the gene matches: 9. The study's findings and limits: Researchers judged that diversity estimates from one million T cells fell short of true values.

Primers used in a second PCR of roughly 7 to 12 cycles were a sample-barcoded 5' primer and a J-beta primer mix. With 12 random nucleotides, a template-switch adaptor tagged each individual cDNA molecule. Using its own MiXCR run on the 5' RACE reads, TCRdb lists one record per CDR3 protein. The sample lists more than 800,000 distinct CDR3 sequences; around 30% were seen once. Peripheral blood samples of roughly 9.8 milliliters were drawn from each donor. PBMCs, at least 7 million per sample, were isolated. Regarding this clonotype: What it binds is unknown.

The V call is TRBV28, the J call TRBJ2-7, with 7 bases identical to TRBD2. The sample taken for sequencing was blood. The origin of this receptor is a woman of 80 years or more in good health. CDR3 loop: CASSTYSGGPYEQYF. CDR3 sequence (DNA): TGTGCCAGCAGTACCTACTCGGGGGGTCCCTACGAGCAGTACTTC. Variable domain in full (rest from reference TRBV28 and TRBJ2-7): DVKVTQSSRYLVKRTGEKVFLECVQDMDHENMFWYRQDPGLGLRLIYFSYDVKMKEKGDIPEGYSVSREKKERFSLILESASTNQTSMYLCASSTYSGGPYEQYFGPGTRLTVT.